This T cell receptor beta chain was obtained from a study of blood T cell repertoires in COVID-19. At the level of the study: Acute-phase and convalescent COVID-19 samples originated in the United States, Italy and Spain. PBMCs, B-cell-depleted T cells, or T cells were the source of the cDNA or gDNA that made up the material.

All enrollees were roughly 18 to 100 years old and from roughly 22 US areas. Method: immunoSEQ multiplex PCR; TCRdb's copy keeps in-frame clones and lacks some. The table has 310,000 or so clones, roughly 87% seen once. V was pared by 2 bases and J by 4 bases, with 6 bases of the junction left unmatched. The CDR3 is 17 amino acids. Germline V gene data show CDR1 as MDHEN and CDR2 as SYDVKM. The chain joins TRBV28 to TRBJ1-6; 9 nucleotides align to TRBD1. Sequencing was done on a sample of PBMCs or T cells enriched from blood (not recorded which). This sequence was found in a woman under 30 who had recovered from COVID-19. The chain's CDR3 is CASSLVRTGVYNSPLHF. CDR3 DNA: TGTGCCAGCAGTTTAGTTAGGACAGGGGTGTATAATTCACCCCTCCACTTT.